Following are 14 T cell receptor beta chains from one sample sequenced in a study of blood T cell repertoires in COVID-19. Some clones are missing from TCRdb's copy, which holds only in-frame ones; the method was immunoSEQ multiplex PCR. Of fewer than 300,000 clones listed, approximately 88% are singletons. Source material: PBMCs or T cells enriched from blood (not recorded which). The origin of the receptors is a woman aged 35 to 49 with acute COVID-19.

This clone showed up just a few times. The chain links TRBV5-6 to TRBJ2-7; no clear D. The CDR3 spans 13 residues. The V end lost 4 bases, the J end lost 3 bases, and 11 bases lay between the germline ends. The germline V gene has CDR1 SGHDT and CDR2 YYEEEE. CDR3 in DNA: TGTGCCAGCAGCCGGAGAGGCAGCTACGAGCAGTACGTC. Translating gives CASSRRGSYEQYV.

The V call is TRBV10-3, the J call TRBJ2-5; the match to TRBD2 covers 14 bases. J was trimmed by 4 bases and V by 0 bases; bases with no gene match: 10. Germline V gene lookup returns CDR1 ENHRY and CDR2 SYGVKD. CDR3 length equals 19 residues. CDR3: CAISESSPRLAGGRETQYF. DNA for the CDR3: TGTGCCATCAGTGAGTCGAGTCCCAGACTAGCGGGAGGGCGAGAGACCCAGTACTTC.

As regards this clone: At one of its ends the junction is not consistent with the germline gene, which may arise from a read error. V gene TRBV7-9 combines with J gene TRBJ2-1, with 12 nucleotides matching TRBD2. Germline CDR1 and CDR2: SEHNR and FQNEAQ (reference sequence). The CDR3 runs to 17 residues. The CDR3 region is CASSSPMTSGRYSEQFF. DNA for the CDR3: TGTGCCAGCAGCTCGCCAATGACTAGCGGGAGATACAGTGAGCAGTTCTTC.

As DNA, the CDR3 is TGTGCCAGCAGCTCCAGGGTGGCTCGCACAGATGGTACGCAGTATTTT. Translating it yields CASSSRVARTDGTQYF. The rearrangement joins TRBV7-2 to TRBJ2-3; maybe TRBD1 (5 bases). The CDR3 covers 16 residues. Trimming shortened V by 4 bases and J by 8 bases, and 22 bases separated the two germline ends. The germline CDR1 and CDR2 sequences are SGHTA and FQGNSA.

The chain is built from TRBV7-8 and TRBJ2-3, with a weak D call TRBD2 (6 bases). This CDR3 has 15 residues. Germline CDR1 SGHVS, CDR2 FQNEAQ. The V gene lost 4 bases and the J gene lost 5 bases, with 16 bases spanning the gap. The CDR3 DNA follows: TGTGCCAGCAGCTCAATGGCGGGATCCAAAGATACGCAGTATTTT. It codes for CASSSMAGSKDTQYF.

The V and J genes are TRBV21-1 and TRBJ2-7; TRBD1, the table's D call, was not compared with the DNA. TRBV21-1 has pseudogene status. CDR3 length: 16 amino acids. For the CDR3, the DNA is TGTGCCAGCAGCAGAGGGCACAGGGATCAACTTTACGAGCAGTACTTC. Translation gives CASSRGHRDQLYEQYF.

The chain employs TRBV13 and TRBJ1-2; 8 nucleotides agree with TRBD1. CDR1 is PRHDT, CDR2 FYEKMQ, per germline (reference sequence). The CDR3 loop spans 14 amino acids. V shed 5 bases and J 2 bases; nucleotides not matched to a gene: 4. The CDR3 region is CASSHRQGNYGYTF. CDR3 bases: TGTGCCAGCAGCCATCGACAGGGGAACTATGGCTACACCTTC.

V gene TRBV11-3 combines with J gene TRBJ1-3, with TRBD1 matching 10 bases. This CDR3 is built from 15 residues. The germline V gene encodes CDR1 SGHNT and CDR2 YENEEA. Trimming removed 8 bases from V and 4 bases from J; junction bases left unmatched: 8. This chain's CDR3 is CASGQGQGIGNTIYF. CDR3 DNA sequence: TGTGCCAGCGGACAGGGACAGGGGATCGGAAACACCATATATTTT.

The chain has TRBV28 and TRBJ2-5, with a tentative D call TRBD2 (6 bases). The V end lost 6 bases, the J end lost 0 bases, and 17 bases lay between the germline ends. Germline CDR1 is MDHEN and CDR2 is SYDVKM. CDR3 length: 16 residues. The CDR3: CASRPWGGGDQETQYF. DNA of the CDR3: TGTGCCAGCAGGCCTTGGGGCGGAGGGGACCAAGAGACCCAGTACTTC.

V usage is TRBV11-3 and J usage is TRBJ2-5; no clear D gene. From germline, CDR1 is SGHNT and CDR2 YENEEA. The V and J ends lost 2 bases and 5 bases respectively, with 12 bases between them. This CDR3 is built from 14 residues. The CDR3 DNA reads TGTGCCAGCAGCTTAATTTCAGTAACGGAGACCCAGTACTTC. Translated: CASSLISVTETQYF.

The chain combines TRBV30 with TRBJ1-2; 12 nucleotides match TRBD1. Germline trimming cut 2 bases from V and 7 bases from J; bases unmatched to any gene: 5. The CDR3 extends over 14 amino acids. CDR1 is GTSNPN, CDR2 SVGIG, per germline (reference sequence). The CDR3 sequence: CAWSTGQGAGGYTF. The CDR3 DNA sequence: TGTGCCTGGAGTACGGGACAGGGGGCGGGTGGCTACACCTTC.

This clone has a handful of counts. The V and J genes are TRBV5-4 and TRBJ1-1; TRBD1 might be the D (5 bases). Trimming stripped 4 bases from V and 1 base from J, with 17 bases between. The CDR3 extends over 16 amino acids. The V gene's germline CDR1 is SGHNT and CDR2 YYREEE (reference sequence). This CDR3 is CASSPRDGGTNTEAFF. CDR3 DNA: TGTGCCAGCAGCCCTAGGGACGGGGGGACGAACACTGAAGCTTTCTTT.

This chain links TRBV11-2 with TRBJ2-1; 10 positions match TRBD2. Germline V gene data show CDR1 as SGHAT and CDR2 as FQNNGV. The CDR3 is 16 amino acids. V lost 6 bases to trimming and J lost 1 base; unmatched junction nucleotides: 6. In nucleotides, the CDR3 is TGTGCCAGCAGACTACTTAGCGGGAGGTCCTACAATGAGCAGTTCTTC. Its protein product is CASRLLSGRSYNEQFF. Based on the CDR3 plus reference TRBV11-2 and TRBJ2-1, the full variable domain is EAGVAQSPRYKIIEKRQSVAFWCNPISGHATLYWYQQILGQGPKLLIQFQNNGVVDDSQLPKDRFSAERLKGVDSTLKIQPAKLEDSAVYLCASRLLSGRSYNEQFFGPGTRLTVL.

The chain couples TRBV24-1 to TRBJ2-1, with 15 positions matching TRBD2. V gave up 4 bases and J gave up 10 bases; unmatched junction bases: 7. CDR3 length: 16 amino acids. Looked up from germline, CDR1 is KGHDR and CDR2 is SFDVKD. Here the CDR3 DNA reads TGTGCCACCAGTGACCCGGGACTAGCGGGAGGCCAGGAGCAGTTCTTC. Translated, it gives CATSDPGLAGGQEQFF.